This T cell receptor beta chain appears in the sequencing data of a study of control samples from healthy donors and cancer patients. Germline V gives CDR1 SGHDT, CDR2 YYEEEE. Trimming removed 2 bases at V and 5 bases at J, with 19 bases between. This CDR3 is 16 amino acids long. Sequenced by immunoSEQ multiplex PCR; TCRdb stores in-frame clones only, minus some. This table holds approximately 210,000 clones, around 90% found once. The clonotype originates from a man aged 30 to 45 in good health. The sequencing input was blood. This chain links TRBV5-6 with TRBJ1-2, with D possibly being TRBD1 (6 bases). The CDR3 here is CASSLFTGGPSYGYTF. The CDR3 coding sequence is TGTGCCAGCAGCTTATTTACTGGGGGCCCATCATATGGCTACACCTTC.